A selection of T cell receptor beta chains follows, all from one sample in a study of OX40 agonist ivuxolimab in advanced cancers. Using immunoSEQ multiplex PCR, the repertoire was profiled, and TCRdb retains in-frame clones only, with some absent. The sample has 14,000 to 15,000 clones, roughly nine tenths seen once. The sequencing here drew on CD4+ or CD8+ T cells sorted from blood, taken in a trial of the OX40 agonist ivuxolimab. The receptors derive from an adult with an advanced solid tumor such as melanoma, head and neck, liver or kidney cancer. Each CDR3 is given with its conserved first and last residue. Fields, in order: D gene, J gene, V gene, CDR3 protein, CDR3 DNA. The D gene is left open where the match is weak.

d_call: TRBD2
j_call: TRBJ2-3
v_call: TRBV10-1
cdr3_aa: CASSESIAGGDTQYF
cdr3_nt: TGCGCCAGCAGTGAGTCGATAGCGGGAGGAGATACGCAGTATTTT

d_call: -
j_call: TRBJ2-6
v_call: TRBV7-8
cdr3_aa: CASSGSVVSGANVLTF
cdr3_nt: TGTGCCAGCAGCGGCTCAGTAGTCTCTGGGGCCAACGTCCTGACTTTC

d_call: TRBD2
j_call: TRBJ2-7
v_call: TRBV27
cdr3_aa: CASSPGTSGTYEQYF
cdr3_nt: TGTGCCAGCAGTCCCGGGACTAGCGGAACCTACGAGCAGTACTTC

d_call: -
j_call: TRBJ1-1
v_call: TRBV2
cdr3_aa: CASSEGGAIAFF
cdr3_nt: TGTGCCAGCAGTGAAGGGGGGGCGATAGCTTTCTTT

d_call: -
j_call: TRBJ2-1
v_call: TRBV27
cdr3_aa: CASSLLGTSGYSEQFF
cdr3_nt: TGTGCCAGCAGTTTACTAGGGACGTCGGGGTATAGTGAGCAGTTCTTC

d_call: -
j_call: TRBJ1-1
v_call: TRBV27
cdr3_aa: CASSTGSGTEAFF
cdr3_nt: TGTGCCAGCAGCACAGGGTCTGGCACTGAAGCTTTCTTT

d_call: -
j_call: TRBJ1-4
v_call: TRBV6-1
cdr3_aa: CASSEGGDKREKLFF
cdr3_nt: TGTGCCAGCAGTGAAGGAGGGGACAAACGCGAAAAACTGTTTTTT

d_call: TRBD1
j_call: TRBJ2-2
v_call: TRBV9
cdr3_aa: CASSGKTGENTGELFF
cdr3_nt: TGTGCCAGCAGCGGCAAGACAGGGGAGAACACCGGGGAGCTGTTTTTT

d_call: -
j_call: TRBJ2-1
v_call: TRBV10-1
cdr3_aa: CASSHGYGEIEEQFF
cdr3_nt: TGCGCCAGCTCCCACGGGTATGGGGAAATCGAAGAGCAGTTCTTC

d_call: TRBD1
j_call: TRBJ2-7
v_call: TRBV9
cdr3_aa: CASSGRDSERFHEQYF
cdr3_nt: TGTGCCAGCAGCGGCCGGGACAGTGAACGGTTCCACGAGCAGTACTTC